The clone carrying this T cell receptor (beta chain) was found a few times. The PCR used 60 Vbeta and 13 Jbeta primers. Sequencing used immunoSEQ multiplex PCR; TCRdb keeps in-frame clones, though not all of them. Of 120,000 or so clones listed, roughly 77% are singletons. The CDR3 sequence is 12 residues long. CDR1 and CDR2 from the germline V gene are SGHRS and YFSETQ. Trimming took off 4 bases at V and 4 bases at J, with 8 bases between the two ends. These data come from a study of cytomegalovirus exposure and HLA in healthy donors. The source material was PBMCs. The chain couples TRBV5-1 to TRBJ1-2; TRBD1 might be the D (5 bases). The receptor's source is a man aged 35-49 years in good health and CMV-seronegative. The CDR3 region is CASSGGGYGYTF. CDR3 bases: TGCGCCAGCAGCGGGGGGGGCTATGGCTACACCTTC.